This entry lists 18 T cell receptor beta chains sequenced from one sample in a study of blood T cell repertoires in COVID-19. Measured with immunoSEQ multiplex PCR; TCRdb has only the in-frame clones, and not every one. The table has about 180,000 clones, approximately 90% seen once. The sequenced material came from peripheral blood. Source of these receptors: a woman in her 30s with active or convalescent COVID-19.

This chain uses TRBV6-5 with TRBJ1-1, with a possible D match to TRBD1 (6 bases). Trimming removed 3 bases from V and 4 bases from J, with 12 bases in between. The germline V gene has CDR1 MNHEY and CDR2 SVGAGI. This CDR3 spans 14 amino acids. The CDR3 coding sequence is TGTGCCAGCAGTTATGGGATCAGGGGCACTGAAGCTTTCTTT. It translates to CASSYGIRGTEAFF.

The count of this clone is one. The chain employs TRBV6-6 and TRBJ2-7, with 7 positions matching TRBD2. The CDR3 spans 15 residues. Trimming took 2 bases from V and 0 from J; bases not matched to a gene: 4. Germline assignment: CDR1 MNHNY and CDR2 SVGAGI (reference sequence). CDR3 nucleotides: TGTGCCAGCAGTTACCCGGCGGGAGCCTCCTACGAGCAGTACTTC. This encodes CASSYPAGASYEQYF.

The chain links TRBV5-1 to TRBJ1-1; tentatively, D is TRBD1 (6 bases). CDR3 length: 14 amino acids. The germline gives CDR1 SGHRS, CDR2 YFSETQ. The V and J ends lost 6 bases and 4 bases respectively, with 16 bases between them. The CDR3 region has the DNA TGCGCCAGCACCCAAGGACAGAGGGTCACTGAAGCTTTCTTT. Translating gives CASTQGQRVTEAFF.

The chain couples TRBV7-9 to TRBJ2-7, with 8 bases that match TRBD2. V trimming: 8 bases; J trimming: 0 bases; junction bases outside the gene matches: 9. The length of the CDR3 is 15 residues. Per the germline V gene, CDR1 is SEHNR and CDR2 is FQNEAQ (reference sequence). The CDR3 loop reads CASGRGGYLSYEQYF. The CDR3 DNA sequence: TGTGCCAGCGGCCGGGGGGGCTACCTCTCCTACGAGCAGTACTTC.

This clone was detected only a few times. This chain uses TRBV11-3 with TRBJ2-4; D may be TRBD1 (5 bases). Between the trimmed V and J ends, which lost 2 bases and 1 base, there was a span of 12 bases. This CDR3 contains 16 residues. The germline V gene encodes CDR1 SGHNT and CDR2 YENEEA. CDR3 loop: CASSLSAGSAKNIQYF. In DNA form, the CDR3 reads TGTGCCAGCAGCTTAAGCGCAGGGTCTGCCAAAAACATTCAGTACTTC.

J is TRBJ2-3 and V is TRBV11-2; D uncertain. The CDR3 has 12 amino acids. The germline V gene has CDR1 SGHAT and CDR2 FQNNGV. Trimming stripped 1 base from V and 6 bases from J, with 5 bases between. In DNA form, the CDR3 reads TGTGCCAGCAGCTTAGGAGCGGATACGCAGTATTTT. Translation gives CASSLGADTQYF.

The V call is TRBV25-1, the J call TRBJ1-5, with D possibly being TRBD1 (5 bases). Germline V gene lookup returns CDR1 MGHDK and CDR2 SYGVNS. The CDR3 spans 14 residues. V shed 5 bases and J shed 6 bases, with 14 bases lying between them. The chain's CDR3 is CASSRAGPSQPQHF. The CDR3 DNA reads TGTGCCAGCAGTCGGGCAGGGCCTAGTCAGCCCCAGCATTTT.

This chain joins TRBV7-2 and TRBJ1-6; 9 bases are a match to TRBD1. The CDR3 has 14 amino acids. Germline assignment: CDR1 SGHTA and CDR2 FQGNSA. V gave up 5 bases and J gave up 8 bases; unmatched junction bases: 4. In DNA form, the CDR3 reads TGTGCCAGCAGCCCTGGACAGGGGCATTCACCCCTCCACTTT. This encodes CASSPGQGHSPLHF.

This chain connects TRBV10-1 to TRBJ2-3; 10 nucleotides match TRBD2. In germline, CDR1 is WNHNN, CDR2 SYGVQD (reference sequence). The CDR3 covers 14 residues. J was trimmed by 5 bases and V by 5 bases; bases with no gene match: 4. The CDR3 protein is CASSSGGAGDTQYF. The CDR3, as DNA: TGCGCCAGCAGTAGCGGGGGGGCCGGAGATACGCAGTATTTT.

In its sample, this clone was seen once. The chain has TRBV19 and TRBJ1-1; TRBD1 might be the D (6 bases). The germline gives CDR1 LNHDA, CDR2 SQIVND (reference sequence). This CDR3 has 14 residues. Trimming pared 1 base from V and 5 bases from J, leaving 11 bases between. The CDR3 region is CASSIGGGRTEAFF. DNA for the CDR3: TGTGCCAGTAGTATAGGGGGGGGGCGAACTGAAGCTTTCTTT.

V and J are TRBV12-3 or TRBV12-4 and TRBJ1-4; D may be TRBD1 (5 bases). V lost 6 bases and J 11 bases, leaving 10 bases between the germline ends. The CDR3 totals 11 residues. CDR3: CASSLTEKLFF. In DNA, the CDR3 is TGTGCCAGCAGCCTGACAGAGAAACTGTTTTTT.

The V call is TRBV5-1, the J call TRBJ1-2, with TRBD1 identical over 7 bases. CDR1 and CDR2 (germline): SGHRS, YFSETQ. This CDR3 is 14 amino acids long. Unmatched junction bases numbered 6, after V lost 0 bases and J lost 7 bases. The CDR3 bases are TGCGCCAGCAGCTTGGAGAAGGGGGCCGGTGGCTACACCTTC. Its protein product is CASSLEKGAGGYTF. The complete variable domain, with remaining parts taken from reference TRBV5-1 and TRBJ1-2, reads KAGVTQTPRYLIKTRGQQVTLSCSPISGHRSVSWYQQTPGQGLQFLFEYFSETQRNKGNFPGRFSGRQFSNSRSEMNVSTLELGDSALYLCASSLEKGAGGYTFGSGTRLTVV.

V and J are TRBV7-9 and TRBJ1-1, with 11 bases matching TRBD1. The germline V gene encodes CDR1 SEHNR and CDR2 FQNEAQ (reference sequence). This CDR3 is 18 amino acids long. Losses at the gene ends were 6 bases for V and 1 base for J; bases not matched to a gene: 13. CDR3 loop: CASRPTGTGGKGNTEAFF. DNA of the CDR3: TGTGCCAGCAGACCTACCGGGACAGGGGGGAAAGGGAACACTGAAGCTTTCTTT. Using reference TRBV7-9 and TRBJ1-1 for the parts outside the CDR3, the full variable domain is DTGVSQNPRHKITKRGQNVTFRCDPISEHNRLYWYRQTLGQGPEFLTYFQNEAQLEKSRLLSDRFSAERPKGSFSTLEIQRTEQGDSAMYLCASRPTGTGGKGNTEAFFGQGTRLTVV.

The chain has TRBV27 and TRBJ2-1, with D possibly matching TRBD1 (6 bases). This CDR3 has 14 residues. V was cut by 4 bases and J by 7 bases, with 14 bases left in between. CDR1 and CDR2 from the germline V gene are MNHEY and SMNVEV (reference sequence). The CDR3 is CASSSGDRGNEQFF. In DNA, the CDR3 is TGTGCCAGCAGTTCAGGGGATAGGGGGAATGAGCAGTTCTTC.

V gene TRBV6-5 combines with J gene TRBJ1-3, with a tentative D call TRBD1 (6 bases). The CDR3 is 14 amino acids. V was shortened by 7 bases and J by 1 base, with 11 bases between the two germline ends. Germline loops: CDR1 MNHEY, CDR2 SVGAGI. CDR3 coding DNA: TGTGCCAGCACTCCTGACAGGTCTGGAAACACCATATATTTT. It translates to CASTPDRSGNTIYF.

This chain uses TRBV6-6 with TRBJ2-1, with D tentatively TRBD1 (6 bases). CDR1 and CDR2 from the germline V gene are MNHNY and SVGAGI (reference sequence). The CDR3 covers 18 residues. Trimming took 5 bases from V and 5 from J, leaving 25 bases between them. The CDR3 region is CASSPRGEASTPHNEQFF. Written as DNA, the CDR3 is TGTGCCAGCAGTCCCAGGGGAGAAGCCTCGACCCCGCACAATGAGCAGTTCTTC.

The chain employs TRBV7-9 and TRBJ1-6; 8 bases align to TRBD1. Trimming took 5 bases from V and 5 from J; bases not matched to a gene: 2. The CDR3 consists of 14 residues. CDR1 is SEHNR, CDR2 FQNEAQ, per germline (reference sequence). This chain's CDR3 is CASSAGQDNSPLHF. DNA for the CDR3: TGTGCCAGCAGCGCGGGACAGGATAATTCACCCCTCCACTTT.

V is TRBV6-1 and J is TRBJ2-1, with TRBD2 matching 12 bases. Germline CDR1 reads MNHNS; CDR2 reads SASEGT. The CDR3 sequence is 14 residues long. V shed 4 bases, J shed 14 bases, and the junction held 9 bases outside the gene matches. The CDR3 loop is CASSGAGLAGRKFF. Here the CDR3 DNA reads TGTGCCAGCAGTGGAGCAGGACTAGCGGGAAGGAAGTTCTTC.